These 14 T cell receptor beta chains were sequenced from one sample in a study of T cell repertoires in cytomegalovirus infection. Which antigens these TCRs recognize remains unknown. MiXCR, run by TCRdb on the reads, gives a single entry per CDR3 protein. The sample shows roughly 180,000 distinct CDR3 sequences, about 20% of them seen only once. Sample: CD8+ T cells from cultured PBMCs, taken from culture after CMV antigen stimulation. The origin of the receptors is a human donor in good health (CMV status not recorded). Some clones in this sample may be carry-over from other donors' samples.

V gene TRBV4-1 combines with J gene TRBJ1-2; D gene ambiguous. Germline values: CDR1 MGHRA, CDR2 YSYEKL. Trimming left V 1 base short and J 5 bases short, with 14 bases between. The CDR3 is made up of 15 amino acids. DNA for the CDR3: TGCGCCAGCAGCCAAGTCTCGACACCCACTTATGGCTACACCTTC. This translates into CASSQVSTPTYGYTF.

In DNA form, the CDR3 reads TGTGCCAGCAGCTCAACCGGGACACTGAACACTGAAGCTTTCTTT. It codes for CASSSTGTLNTEAFF. The chain couples TRBV7-9 to TRBJ1-1; TRBD1 might be the D (6 bases). The CDR3 runs 15 residues. V was pared by 4 bases and J by 0 bases, with 12 bases between. Per the germline V gene, CDR1 is SEHNR and CDR2 is FQNEAQ (reference sequence).

Remarks on this clonotype: The junction does not match germline at one end; this may be a read error. The chain uses TRBV11-2 and TRBJ2-1; D may be TRBD2 (7 bases). CDR1 is SGHAT and CDR2 is FQNNGV in the germline V gene. This CDR3 spans 16 amino acids. The CDR3 reads CVSSLELGGGYNEQFF. CDR3 DNA: TGTGTCAGCAGCCTAGAGCTAGGGGGGGGTTACAATGAGCAGTTCTTC.

The chain links TRBV27 to TRBJ2-7; D unclear. Germline CDR1 is MNHEY and CDR2 is SMNVEV (reference sequence). Trimming stripped 1 base from V and 5 bases from J, with 9 bases between. The CDR3 has 13 amino acids. The CDR3 protein is CASSLLGSDEQYF. The DNA of the CDR3 is TGTGCCAGCAGTTTATTAGGCAGTGACGAGCAGTACTTC.

The chain links TRBV30 to TRBJ2-2, with D perhaps matching TRBD2 (6 bases). Looked up from germline, CDR1 is GTSNPN and CDR2 is SVGIG (reference sequence). Trimming stripped 0 bases from V and 6 bases from J, with 23 bases between. This CDR3 comprises 18 residues. CDR3 region: CAWSVPGLIRDLAGELFF. The CDR3 nucleotides read TGTGCCTGGAGTGTACCGGGTCTGATACGGGACTTAGCCGGGGAGCTGTTTTTT.

The chain recombines TRBV27 with TRBJ2-3; either TRBD1 or TRBD2 may fit D (7 bases each). The length of the CDR3 is 15 residues. CDR1 MNHEY and CDR2 SMNVEV come from the germline V gene (reference sequence). The germline V and J ends were trimmed by 3 bases and 5 bases, with 15 bases remaining between them. The CDR3 DNA reads TGTGCCAGCAGTTTTCGAGACAGGGAGGGAGATACGCAGTATTTT. This sequence encodes CASSFRDREGDTQYF.

This clonotype occurred many times. The V call is TRBV7-8, the J call TRBJ2-1, with unresolved D. The germline V gene has CDR1 SGHVS and CDR2 FQNEAQ. CDR3 length: 13 residues. Trimming left V 6 bases short and J 9 bases short, with 15 bases between. CDR3 sequence: CASSRPAMGEQFF. The CDR3 DNA reads as TGTGCCAGCAGTCGACCGGCGATGGGTGAGCAGTTCTTC.

This chain connects TRBV7-9 to TRBJ1-4, with no clear D. The germline gives CDR1 SEHNR, CDR2 FQNEAQ (reference sequence). V gave up 1 base and J gave up 7 bases, with 7 bases separating them. The CDR3 contains 13 residues. The CDR3 protein is CASSLGGTEKLFF. CDR3 nucleotides: TGTGCCAGCAGCTTAGGGGGTACTGAAAAACTGTTTTTT.

This rearrangement joins TRBV28 to TRBJ2-7, with D possibly being TRBD1 or TRBD2 (5 bases each). The CDR3 has 16 amino acids. Germline V CDR1 and CDR2: MDHEN, SYDVKM. Between the trimmed V and J ends, which lost 4 bases and 9 bases, there was a span of 25 bases. The CDR3 loop reads CASSSIGTLTGIRQYF. In nucleotides, the CDR3 is TGTGCCAGCAGTTCCATCGGGACCCTAACCGGGATCCGGCAGTACTTC. Combining the CDR3 with reference TRBV28 and TRBJ2-7 gives the whole variable domain DVKVTQSSRYLVKRTGEKVFLECVQDMDHENMFWYRQDPGLGLRLIYFSYDVKMKEKGDIPEGYSVSREKKERFSLILESASTNQTSMYLCASSSIGTLTGIRQYFGPGTRLTVT.

J is TRBJ1-4 and V is TRBV7-2; TRBD1 aligns across 8 bases. Germline V gives CDR1 SGHTA, CDR2 FQGNSA. The CDR3 has 16 amino acids. With V trimmed by 2 bases and J by 2 bases, 4 bases remained unmatched. The CDR3 protein is CASSLRRTGTNEKLFF. The CDR3 region has the DNA TGTGCCAGCAGCTTAAGACGGACAGGGACTAATGAAAAACTGTTTTTT.

This clonotype was seen more than once but under ten times. This chain links TRBV12-3 or TRBV12-4 with TRBJ1-2, with D tentatively TRBD1 (6 bases). Trimming took off 7 bases at V and 8 bases at J, with 17 bases between the two ends. The CDR3 has 13 residues. The CDR3 bases are TGTGCCAGCACTAGACAGGATGTGAGGGGCTACACCTTC. Translating gives CASTRQDVRGYTF.

The chain joins TRBV12-3 or TRBV12-4 to TRBJ2-1; 11 nucleotides align to TRBD2. J was trimmed by 7 bases and V by 6 bases; bases with no gene match: 8. This CDR3 spans 15 amino acids. The CDR3 coding sequence is TGTGCCAGCAGCGATAGCGGGGGGGCCTCGAATGAGCAGTTCTTC. This codes for CASSDSGGASNEQFF.

This chain links TRBV7-2 with TRBJ1-1; no firm D call. This CDR3 region has 14 residues. V was shortened by 5 bases and J by 3 bases, with 13 bases between the two germline ends. CDR1 SGHTA and CDR2 FQGNSA come from the germline V gene. The CDR3, as DNA: TGTGCCAGCAGCACCTTGTGGGGTGACACTGAAGCTTTCTTT. Protein sequence: CASSTLWGDTEAFF.

The chain is built from TRBV4-1 and TRBJ1-1, with D perhaps matching TRBD1 (6 bases). CDR3 size: 16 residues. Germline assignment: CDR1 MGHRA and CDR2 YSYEKL. Trimming stripped 4 bases from V and 3 bases from J, with 18 bases between. CDR3 sequence (DNA): TGCGCCAGCAGCCCCCTCCCCACGGGGGGCGACACTGAAGCTTTCTTT. This translates into CASSPLPTGGDTEAFF.